This T cell receptor (beta chain) was recorded in a study of human T cells and chemical hapten exposure. Study-level findings and limits: Expanded TCR sets contained significantly more large CDR3 similarity clusters than controls.

Time point denoted: pre-sensitization, week 0. Treatment in this sample: therapeutic diphenylcyclopropenone sensitization with weekly scalp DPC. The germline V and J ends were trimmed by 7 bases and 2 bases, with 12 bases remaining between them. Per the germline V gene, CDR1 is MNHNS and CDR2 is SASEGT. The CDR3 length is 13 residues. In its sample, this clonotype was seen many times. Antigen unknown. Each CDR3 protein gets one entry after TCRdb re-called the RACE reads with MiXCR. The sample has roughly 88,000 distinct CDR3 sequences; roughly a tenth are singletons. The TCR comes from a woman in her forties with alopecia areata. Some clones in this sample may be carry-over from other donors' samples. The source material was whole blood, sampled in connection with sensitization to the hapten diphenylcyclopropenone (DPC). J is TRBJ2-7 and V is TRBV6-1; D uncertain. This chain's CDR3 is CASTPRQPYEQYF. In nucleotides, the CDR3 is TGTGCCAGCACCCCCAGGCAACCCTACGAGCAGTACTTC.